These 12 T cell receptor beta chains came from one sample sequenced in a study of OX40 agonist ivuxolimab in advanced cancers. Method: immunoSEQ multiplex PCR; TCRdb's copy keeps in-frame clones and lacks some. The table records 77,000 or so clones, more than 75% of them present only once. This sample comprised CD4+ or CD8+ T cells sorted from blood, obtained in a trial of the OX40 agonist ivuxolimab. Receptors originate from an adult with an advanced solid tumor such as melanoma, head and neck, liver or kidney cancer.

The chain joins TRBV19 to TRBJ2-5, with D possibly called TRBD1 or TRBD2 (5 bases each). CDR3 size: 15 residues. Trimming left V 2 bases short and J 5 bases short, with 15 bases between. CDR1 is LNHDA, CDR2 SQIVND, per germline (reference sequence). CDR3 protein: CASSIIGDGAETQYF. The CDR3 nucleotides read TGTGCCAGTAGTATAATAGGGGACGGCGCGGAGACCCAGTACTTC.

The chain carries TRBV28 and TRBJ2-1, with D hard to call. With 7 bases removed from V and 8 bases from J, the gap between germline ends came to 15 bases. The germline gives CDR1 MDHEN, CDR2 SYDVKM. The CDR3 loop spans 13 amino acids. CDR3: CASKSFLRDEQFF. The DNA of the CDR3 is TGTGCCAGCAAAAGCTTCTTAAGGGATGAGCAGTTCTTC.

The J gene is TRBJ1-2, the V gene TRBV13; 7 nucleotides agree with TRBD1. CDR3 length equals 16 residues. J lost 4 bases, V lost 5 bases, and 13 bases had no gene match. Germline CDR1 is PRHDT and CDR2 is FYEKMQ (reference sequence). CDR3 amino acids: CASSLRTSAGGYGYTF. The CDR3 nucleotides read TGTGCCAGCAGCCTACGTACGTCGGCAGGGGGCTATGGCTACACCTTC.

The gene calls are TRBV29-1 and TRBJ2-7; no definite D call. This CDR3 has 14 amino acids. Germline-derived CDR1 and CDR2 are SQVTM and ANQGSEA. Trimming took off 7 bases at V and 2 bases at J, with 18 bases between the two ends. The CDR3 coding sequence is TGCAGCGGCGCGAAGAAGGGAATCACCTACGAGCAGTACTTC. It is translated as CSGAKKGITYEQYF.

The chain combines TRBV11-2 with TRBJ2-3, with unresolved D. V shed 1 base and J shed 0 bases, with 8 bases lying between them. Germline values: CDR1 SGHAT, CDR2 FQNNGV. CDR3 size: 15 residues. The chain's CDR3 is CASSLVYPSTDTQYF. CDR3 DNA sequence: TGTGCCAGCAGCTTAGTCTATCCTAGCACAGATACGCAGTATTTT.

The V and J genes are TRBV18 and TRBJ2-7, with D hard to call. The germline CDR1 and CDR2 sequences are KGHSH and LQKENI. V lost 6 bases and J lost 2, with 8 bases in between. This CDR3 region has 12 residues. CDR3 residues: CASSSEAYEQYF. The CDR3 bases are TGTGCCAGCTCCTCCGAGGCCTACGAGCAGTACTTC.

The chain employs TRBV7-2 and TRBJ1-1; no clear D. This CDR3 spans 14 amino acids. The V end was cut by 0 bases, the J end by 2 bases, with 7 bases between. Germline CDR1 SGHTA, CDR2 FQGNSA. DNA for the CDR3: TGTGCCAGCAGCTTAGCACACGGAAACACTGAAGCTTTCTTT. This translates into CASSLAHGNTEAFF.

This chain connects TRBV6-6 to TRBJ1-2; TRBD1 matches 7 bases. The V segment lost 7 bases and the J segment 8 bases; nucleotides outside the gene matches: 19. This CDR3 is built from 16 residues. Germline CDR1 reads MNHNY; CDR2 reads SVGAGI (reference sequence). The CDR3 reads CASTLLGETGFGGYTF. In DNA form, the CDR3 reads TGTGCCAGCACCCTCCTAGGGGAGACAGGGTTCGGGGGCTACACCTTC.

This chain uses TRBV11-3 with TRBJ2-3, with D maybe TRBD2 (6 bases). Per the germline V gene, CDR1 is SGHNT and CDR2 is YENEEA. The CDR3 length is 13 residues. V was trimmed by 3 bases and J by 3 bases, leaving 7 bases between them. DNA for the CDR3: TGTGCCAGCAGCTTCCGGGAGACAGATACGCAGTATTTT. Its translation is CASSFRETDTQYF.

This sequence joins TRBV9 and TRBJ2-5; 7 positions agree with TRBD2. From germline, CDR1 is SGDLS and CDR2 YYNGEE. This CDR3 is built from 15 residues. The ends lost 0 bases at V and 1 base at J; junction bases unmatched: 3. The CDR3 DNA follows: TGTGCCAGCAGCGTAGGGGAGGGTTCCCAAGAGACCCAGTACTTC. Translated, it gives CASSVGEGSQETQYF.

The CDR3 spells CASSLGQGKDQPQHF. The CDR3 bases are TGCGCCAGCAGCTTGGGGCAGGGAAAGGATCAGCCCCAGCATTTT. J is TRBJ1-5 and V is TRBV5-1, with a tentative D call TRBD1 (5 bases). V shed 0 bases and J shed 5 bases, with 12 bases lying between them. CDR3 length: 15 residues. Germline V lookup: CDR1 SGHRS, CDR2 YFSETQ.

The chain couples TRBV7-2 to TRBJ2-7, with TRBD2 matching over 7 bases. Germline CDR1 is SGHTA and CDR2 is FQGNSA. The V segment lost 4 bases and the J segment 2 bases; nucleotides outside the gene matches: 11. This CDR3 has 16 amino acids. In DNA, the CDR3 is TGTGCCAGCAGCTCAACCCACGGCGGGGGTGCCTACGAGCAGTACTTC. Amino acids: CASSSTHGGGAYEQYF. Filled out from reference TRBV7-2 and TRBJ2-7, the complete variable domain reads GAGVSQSPSNKVTEKGKDVELRCDPISGHTALYWYRQSLGQGLEFLIYFQGNSAPDKSGLPSDRFSAERTGGSVSTLTIQRTQQEDSAVYLCASSSTHGGGAYEQYFGPGTRLTVT.